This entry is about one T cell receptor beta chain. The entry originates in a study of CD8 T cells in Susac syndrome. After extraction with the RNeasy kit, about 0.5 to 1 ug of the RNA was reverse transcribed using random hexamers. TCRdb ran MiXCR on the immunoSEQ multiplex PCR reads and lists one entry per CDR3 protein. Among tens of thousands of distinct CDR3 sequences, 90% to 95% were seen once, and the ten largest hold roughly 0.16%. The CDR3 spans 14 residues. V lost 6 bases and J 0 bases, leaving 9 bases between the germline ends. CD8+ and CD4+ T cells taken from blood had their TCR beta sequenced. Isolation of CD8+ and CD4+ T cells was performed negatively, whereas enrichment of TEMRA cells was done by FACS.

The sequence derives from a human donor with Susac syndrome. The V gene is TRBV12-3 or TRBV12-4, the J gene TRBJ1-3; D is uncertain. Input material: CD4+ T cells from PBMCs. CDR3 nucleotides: TGTGCCAGCAGCCCCGGGAGCTCTGGAAACACCATATATTTT. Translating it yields CASSPGSSGNTIYF.